Each of the 3 T cell receptor beta chains below was sequenced from the same sample in a study of T cells in Graves' hyperthyroidism and ophthalmopathy. Amplified TCR beta CDR3 regions came from RNA transcripts. The HTBI set primed first-round TCR CDR3 RT-PCR. TCRdb called the multiplex PCR reads again in MiXCR, with one record for every CDR3 protein. The table records a few hundred thousand distinct CDR3 sequences, about 13% of them present only once. The specimen was blood. The receptors derive from a woman aged 18-29 years with Graves' hyperthyroidism.

The chain recombines TRBV20-1 with TRBJ2-1; D is unresolved. The CDR3 is 8 amino acids. Per the germline V gene, CDR1 is DFQATT and CDR2 is SNEGSKA (reference sequence). The V end lost 8 bases, the J end lost 8 bases, and 4 bases lay between the germline ends. The CDR3 DNA sequence: TGCAGTCCGGATGAGCAGTTCTTC. It translates to CSPDEQFF.

This clonotype has at least ten counts. The chain recombines TRBV10-3 with TRBJ1-5; no clear D gene. The CDR3 has 13 residues. V dropped 3 bases and J dropped 1 base, with 4 bases sitting between them. Germline lookup yields CDR1 ENHRY and CDR2 SYGVKD. In DNA, the CDR3 is TGTGCCATCAGTGAACGGAGCAATCAGCCCCAGCATTTT. Translated: CAISERSNQPQHF.

This clonotype occurred many times. Written as DNA, the CDR3 is TGTGCCAGCAGGTCAGGGGCAAGCTATGGCTACACCTTC. It yields the protein CASRSGASYGYTF. The chain recombines TRBV2 with TRBJ1-2, with D perhaps matching TRBD1 (6 bases). V was pared by 6 bases and J by 4 bases, with 12 bases between. Germline V gene lookup returns CDR1 SNHLY and CDR2 FYNNEI. The CDR3 extends over 13 amino acids. Variable domain in full (rest from reference TRBV2 and TRBJ1-2): EPEVTQTPSHQVTQMGQEVILRCVPISNHLYFYWYRQILGQKVEFLVSFYNNEISEKSEIFDDQFSVERPDGSNFTLKIRSTKLEDSAMYFCASRSGASYGYTFGSGTRLTVV.